This T cell receptor (beta chain) appears in the sequencing data of a study of blood T cell repertoires in COVID-19. In the study overall: Sites in the United States, Italy and Spain provided acute and convalescent COVID-19 samples.

V was cut by 5 bases and J by 5 bases, with 12 bases left in between. CDR1 is GTSNPN and CDR2 is SVGIG in the germline V gene (reference sequence). The CDR3 spans 12 residues. Which cohort a participant joined came from the clinical history participants gave. People in the exposed group encountered a COVID-19 case within 2 weeks before entering the study. Some clones are missing from TCRdb's copy, which holds only in-frame ones; the method was immunoSEQ multiplex PCR. This sample carries over 250,000 clones, roughly 80% of them seen once, and the ten largest clones take 5%. Sequencing was done on a sample of PBMCs or T cells enriched from blood (not recorded which). The clonotype was recovered from a man aged 40-49 years who had been exposed to COVID-19. The chain uses TRBV30 and TRBJ1-2; D may be TRBD1 (6 bases). CDR3 DNA: TGTGCCTGGGCCGGGACATTTTATGGCTACACCTTC. It is translated as CAWAGTFYGYTF. The full variable domain, rest sourced from reference TRBV30 and TRBJ1-2, is SQTIHQWPATLVQPVGSPLSLECTVEGTSNPNLYWYRQAAGRGLQLLFYSVGIGQISSEVPQNLSASRPQDRQFILSSKKLLLSDSGFYLCAWAGTFYGYTFGSGTRLTVV.